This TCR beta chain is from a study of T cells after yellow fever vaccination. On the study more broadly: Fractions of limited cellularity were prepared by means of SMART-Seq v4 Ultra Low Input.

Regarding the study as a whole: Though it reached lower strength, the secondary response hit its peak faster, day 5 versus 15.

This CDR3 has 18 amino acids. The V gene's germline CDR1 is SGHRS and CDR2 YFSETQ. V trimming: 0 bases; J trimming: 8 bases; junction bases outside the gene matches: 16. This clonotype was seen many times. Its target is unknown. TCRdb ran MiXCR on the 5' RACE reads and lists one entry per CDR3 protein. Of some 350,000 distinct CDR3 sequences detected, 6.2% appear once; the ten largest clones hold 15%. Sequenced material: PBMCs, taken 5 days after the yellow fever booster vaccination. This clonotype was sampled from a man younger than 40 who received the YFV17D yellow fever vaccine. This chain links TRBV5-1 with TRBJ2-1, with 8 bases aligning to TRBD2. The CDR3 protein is CASSLGPPGSGSGYEQFF. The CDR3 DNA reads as TGCGCCAGCAGCTTGGGTCCCCCGGGGAGCGGGAGTGGGTATGAGCAGTTCTTC.